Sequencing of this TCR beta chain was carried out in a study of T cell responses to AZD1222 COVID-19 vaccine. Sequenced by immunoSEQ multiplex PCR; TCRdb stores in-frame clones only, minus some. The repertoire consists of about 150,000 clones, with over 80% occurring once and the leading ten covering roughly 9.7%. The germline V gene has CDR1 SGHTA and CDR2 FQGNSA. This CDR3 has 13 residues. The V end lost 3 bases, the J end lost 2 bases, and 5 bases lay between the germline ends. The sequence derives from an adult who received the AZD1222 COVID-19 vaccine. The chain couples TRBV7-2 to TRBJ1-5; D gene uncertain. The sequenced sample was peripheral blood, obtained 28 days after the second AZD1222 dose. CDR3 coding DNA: TGTGCCAGCAGCTTTGCAGGCAATCAGCCCCAGCATTTT. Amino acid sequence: CASSFAGNQPQHF.